Below are 5 T cell receptor beta chains sequenced from a single sample in a study of T-cell reconstitution after alpha-beta-depleted transplantation in children. Unique molecular identifiers were incorporated into the prepared TCRbeta library. TCRdb reprocessed the PCR reads via MiXCR and lists one record per CDR3 protein. This repertoire shows a few hundred thousand distinct CDR3 sequences, around 7% found once; its top ten account for less than 7%. Sequencing was performed on PBMCs, taken before TCRalphabeta/CD19-depleted stem cell transplant. The receptors originated from a boy between 2 and 15 years old with acute lymphoblastic leukemia, due to receive a stem cell transplant.

This clonotype came up many times. V usage is TRBV7-8 and J usage is TRBJ1-1; weak D call: TRBD1 (6 bases). V lost 3 bases, J lost 2 bases, and 19 bases lay in between. Per germline, CDR1 SGHVS and CDR2 FQNEAQ. This CDR3 contains 17 residues. The CDR3 spells CASSFTPGQSINTEAFF. CDR3 DNA: TGTGCCAGCAGCTTCACTCCAGGACAGAGCATTAACACTGAAGCTTTCTTT.

This clonotype showed up just a few times. DNA of the CDR3: TGTGCCAGCAACCAGGGGCGGAACACTGAAGCTTTCTTT. This sequence encodes CASNQGRNTEAFF. The chain carries TRBV6-2 or TRBV6-3 and TRBJ1-1, with a weak D call TRBD1 (6 bases). The CDR3 loop spans 13 amino acids. V was cut by 7 bases and J by 1 base, with 10 bases left in between. In germline, CDR1 is MNHEY, CDR2 SVGEGT.

This clonotype was detected only a few times. The V gene is TRBV7-2, the J gene TRBJ2-5; 9 bases agree with TRBD2. Trimming removed 0 bases from V and 4 bases from J; junction bases left unmatched: 3. The CDR3 sequence is 15 residues long. Germline V gives CDR1 SGHTA, CDR2 FQGNSA. The CDR3, as DNA: TGTGCCAGCAGCTTAGCCGCGGGAGGGAGAGAGACCCAGTACTTC. Protein: CASSLAAGGRETQYF.

This clonotype showed up many times. The rearrangement links TRBV7-8 to TRBJ2-5; D perhaps matches TRBD1 (5 bases). The germline V gene encodes CDR1 SGHVS and CDR2 FQNEAQ. The CDR3 consists of 13 residues. V was clipped by 3 bases and J by 3 bases, with 8 bases between them. CDR3 nucleotides: TGTGCCAGCAGCTTTGGCAGGGAAGAGACCCAGTACTTC. It encodes CASSFGREETQYF.

This clonotype was detected many times. The chain combines TRBV5-5 with TRBJ1-1; D is ambiguous. The CDR3 contains 13 residues. Per the germline V gene, CDR1 is SGHKS and CDR2 is YYEKEE (reference sequence). Trimming left V 7 bases short and J 1 base short, with 11 bases between. The CDR3 DNA reads TGTGCCAGCCGACTTATTGAGAACACTGAAGCTTTCTTT. Protein product: CASRLIENTEAFF.